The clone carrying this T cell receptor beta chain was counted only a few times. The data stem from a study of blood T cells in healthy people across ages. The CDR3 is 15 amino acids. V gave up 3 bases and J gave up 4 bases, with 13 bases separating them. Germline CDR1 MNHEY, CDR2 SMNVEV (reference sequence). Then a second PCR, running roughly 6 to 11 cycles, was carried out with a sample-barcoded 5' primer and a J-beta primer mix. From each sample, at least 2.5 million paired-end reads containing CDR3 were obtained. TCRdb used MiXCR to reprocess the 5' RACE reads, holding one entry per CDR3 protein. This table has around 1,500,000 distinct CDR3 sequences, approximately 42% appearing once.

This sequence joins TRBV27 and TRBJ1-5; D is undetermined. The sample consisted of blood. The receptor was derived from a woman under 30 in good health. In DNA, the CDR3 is TGTGCCAGCAGTTTGGAGGGAGGGCCAAATCAGCCCCAGCATTTT. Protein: CASSLEGGPNQPQHF.